This T cell receptor (beta chain) was obtained from a study of follicular helper T cells after annual influenza vaccination. Study details: Days 0, 7 and 28 post-vaccination were the blood draw times. Some donors were sampled over the 2013-2014, 2014-2015 and 2015-2016 vaccinations. Broader study findings: Productive TCRB sequences came from only about 9-22% of cells.

Germline CDR1 and CDR2: SGHRS and YFSETQ. V trimming: 2 bases; J trimming: 4 bases; junction bases outside the gene matches: 2. This CDR3 is 14 amino acids long. Time point meaning: 2015-2016 season, pre-vaccination. Donors with HIV/AIDS, active malignancy, immunomodulators or active illness were excluded. As concerns this clone: The antigen is unknown.

Method: immunoSEQ multiplex PCR; TCRdb's copy keeps in-frame clones and lacks some. This table holds about 9,400 clones, roughly four fifths found once. This clonotype originated in an adult who received the influenza vaccine. The chain uses TRBV5-1 and TRBJ2-3; TRBD1 matches 9 bases. This specimen consisted of CXCR5+ CD38- circulating T follicular helper cells from blood, obtained on the day of influenza vaccination. Subset denoted: circulating Tfh, non-naive CD4+CXCR5+PD-1+ (ICOS+CD38+ or ICOS-CD38-). CDR3: CASSLQGAPDTQYF. The CDR3 coding sequence is TGCGCCAGCAGCTTACAGGGGGCCCCAGATACGCAGTATTTT.